The following is a TCR beta chain sequence with its context. The antigen this receptor binds is unknown. It has no much larger one-base neighbor in the sample; base qualities were not kept. Library construction relied on 5' RACE. The sequencing machine was an Illumina HiSeq 2500. A second PCR of about 6 to 11 cycles was run with a J-beta primer mix and a sample-barcoded 5' primer. Each TCR beta cDNA molecule received a unique molecular identifier from a template-switch 5' adaptor carrying 12 random nucleotides. At least 3 million CDR3-containing paired-end reads were obtained from each sample. The Mint cDNA synthesis kit, primed by a TRBC-specific oligonucleotide, was used to synthesize first-strand cDNA from all RNA. Following uracil-DNA glycosylase treatment, a first 18-cycle PCR with universal primers M1SS and BC2_uni_R was performed on all cDNA. The study's own analysis went as follows. Normalization of each sample was performed by random selection of 1 million high-quality reads, each carrying a distinct molecular identifier. Instead of being binned into consensus sequences, reads with shared molecular identifiers were discarded. CDR3 identification, clonotype clustering and error correction used MiTCR with a Q25 quality threshold and the strictest error-elimination algorithm. Lower-bound total TCR beta diversity was estimated with a nonparametric unseen species model using Euler transformation. In TCRdb, the public reads were trimmed at Q25 with fastp and aligned with MiXCR, with productive beta chains retained. CDR3 protein duplicates are merged, each entry listing the most common genes and DNA. The V and J calls come from TCRdb's annotation, not from the publication. For this sample there are about 560,000 distinct CDR3 sequences; about 26% appear just once. The ten top clones hold about 3.9% of the sample.

These data are taken from a study of blood T cells in healthy people across ages (dated by TCRdb to the mid-2010s). About the full investigation: In model experiments, roughly one uniquely barcoded TCR beta cDNA molecule per two T cells was captured by template switching. To track age-related changes in TCR beta repertoire diversity, the study relied on deep sequencing normalized with unique cDNA molecular identifiers. For two donors (one aged 18 to 29 and one aged 80 or older), the study analyzed two additional independent replicas of 1 million unique cDNA reads from the same blood draw. The donors were divided into four age groups: young (average about 16 years), middle-aged (around 37), aged (about 61) and long-lived (around 80). General findings and caveats noted by the study authors: As age increased, observed TCR beta diversity per million T cells dropped in a roughly linear way, and a significant reduction was already evident by age 40. Estimates of total diversity from one million sequenced T cells were regarded as lower bounds and underestimates. Since profiling was done on bulk unsorted PBMCs, naive and antigen-experienced compartments could not be conclusively compared. Compared with the aged group, the long-lived group had more naive CD4+ T cells, fewer expanded clones and increased TCR diversity, a pattern suggesting age selection. There was a strong correlation between observed TCR beta diversity and the percentage of naive T cells measured by flow cytometry. Because the CMV infection status of the donors was unknown, age-related changes in expanded clonotypes may potentially have been confounded.

CDR1 and CDR2 are drawn from the germline V gene: SQVTM, ANQGSEA. From the cysteine up to the phenylalanine, the CDR3 has a length of 17 residues. Only the CDR3 DNA stays, 51 bases, in frame from base 1. V sheds 1 base and J sheds 3 bases, leaving 21 bases between their ends. The 35 to 40 donors, aged about 6 to 100 years, were systemically healthy Caucasian individuals from Russia. Ten milliliters of peripheral blood were drawn from each donor into EDTA-treated Vacutainer tubes. Ficoll-Paque density-gradient centrifugation was used to isolate PBMCs, with at least 6.5 million per sample. Total RNA was extracted from PBMCs with Trizol reagent, with at least 6 micrograms obtained per sample. For every donor, flow cytometry on a PBMC aliquot measured the percentage of naive CD45RAhigh/CD27high T cells. This same sample was also part of a study on T cells of mothers and their children. As that second study puts it: Donors were nine systemically healthy Caucasian individuals: three mothers and their six children. cDNA synthesis used all of the extracted RNA, with approximately 1.6 ug of RNA in each 15 ul reaction. Sample barcodes and 2-4 random nucleotides were added via the M1S primer in the second PCR. Each mother yielded over 8.5 million TCR beta CDR3 reads and each child 3 million to 3.5 million reads. TCR recombination output is similarly shaped by thymic selection in related and unrelated pairs, with a minor effect exerted by inherited differences. Related mother-child pairs always showed normalized repertoire overlap that was slightly higher than in unrelated mother-child pairs, though the difference was never significant. No persistent microchimeric T cell clones were detected, at a sensitivity of roughly 96 clones per million clonotypes. To look for features that set related mother-child pairs apart from unrelated individuals, the researchers ran deep NGS to compare the TCR beta repertoires of mothers and children. The mean age was approximately 41 +/- 4 years for the mothers and 11 +/- 4 years for the children. After adapters were ligated using NEBNext reagents, the libraries underwent 100+100 nt paired-end sequencing on an Illumina HiSeq 2000. To prevent cross-contamination, the mother and child libraries were prepared a month apart and were sequenced in separate runs. For each donor, between 500,000 and 2,000,000 distinct TCR beta clonotypes were identified. Naive TCR beta clonotypes were estimated from low-frequency clonotypes matched to each donor's FACS-determined naive share, without sorting.

The sequenced sample was blood. The source is a boy aged 2 to 10 in good health. Recombination connected TRBV29-1 to TRBJ1-2, and the D gene may be TRBD1, 6 bases matching. Here the CDR3 is given as CSVEGVDSPLGYYGYTF. In nucleotide form, the sequence is TGCAGCGTTGAAGGGGTGGACAGCCCTTTAGGGTACTATGGCTACACCTTC. Extended through the reference TRBV29-1 and TRBJ1-2 proteins, this CDR3 yields the full variable domain: SAVISQKPSRDICQRGTSLTIQCQVDSQVTMMFWYRQQPGQSLTLIATANQGSEATYESGFVIDKFPISRPNLTFSTLTVSNMSPEDSSIYLCSVEGVDSPLGYYGYTFGSGTRLTVV.